Detailed here is one T cell receptor (beta chain). Per the authors' pipeline: Quantification of nucleated cells was approximated via reference gene primer amplification. Using immunoSEQ multiplex PCR, the repertoire was profiled, and TCRdb retains in-frame clones only, with some absent. D and trimming come from the DNA, and the V and J calls and clone size come from that table. This table holds roughly 230,000 clones, about 85% found once. Trimming stripped 4 bases from V and 5 bases from J, with 8 bases between. The length of the CDR3 is 11 residues. CDR1 is DFQATT and CDR2 is SNEGSKA in the germline V gene (reference sequence). This sample stems from a study of blood T cell repertoires in COVID-19. Turning to the study itself: Material from acute and convalescent COVID-19 was sourced from the United States, Italy and Spain. Sources were T cells, B-cell-depleted T cells, or PBMCs; the material itself was cDNA or gDNA.

The receptor was isolated from a man aged 40-50 years with acute or convalescent COVID-19. Source material: peripheral blood. The rearrangement links TRBV20-1 to TRBJ1-1; maybe TRBD1 (6 bases). CDR3 loop: CSAIQGTEAFF. CDR3 coding DNA: TGCAGTGCTATCCAGGGGACTGAAGCTTTCTTT.